Following are 6 T cell receptor beta chains from one sample sequenced in a study of T-cell reconstitution after alpha-beta-depleted transplantation in children. During its preparation, the TCRbeta library received unique molecular identifiers. Each CDR3 protein is one row after TCRdb ran MiXCR on the PCR reads. The sample shows over 150,000 distinct CDR3 sequences, over 8.5% of them seen only once. Specimen: PBMCs, collected before TCRalphabeta/CD19-depleted stem cell transplant. The receptors originated from a boy under 10 years old with acute myeloid leukemia, due to receive a stem cell transplant.

This clonotype was picked up many times. This chain uses TRBV7-9 with TRBJ2-7; no definite D call. The CDR3 extends over 12 amino acids. Trimming shortened V by 1 base and J by 2 bases, and 3 bases separated the two germline ends. CDR1 SEHNR and CDR2 FQNEAQ come from the germline V gene (reference sequence). The CDR3: CASSLVTYEQYV. CDR3 sequence (DNA): TGTGCCAGCAGCTTAGTTACCTACGAGCAGTACGTC.

There are many counts of this clonotype. The V and J genes are TRBV5-1 and TRBJ2-7; TRBD1 matches at 9 bases. The germline gives CDR1 SGHRS, CDR2 YFSETQ. J lost 1 base, V lost 2 bases, and 1 base had no gene match. The CDR3 contains 14 residues. In DNA, the CDR3 is TGCGCCAGCAGCTTACAGGGGGCGTCCTACGAGCAGTACTTC. This gives the protein CASSLQGASYEQYF.

This clonotype was counted at least ten times. The rearrangement joins TRBV19 to TRBJ1-5, with D perhaps matching TRBD1 (5 bases). The germline V gene has CDR1 LNHDA and CDR2 SQIVND (reference sequence). Trimming left V 3 bases short and J 4 bases short, with 7 bases between. This CDR3 comprises 13 residues. CDR3 sequence reads: CASSMGENQPQHF. Written as DNA, the CDR3 is TGTGCCAGTAGTATGGGGGAAAATCAGCCCCAGCATTTT.

This clonotype was seen ten or more times. The chain combines TRBV7-2 with TRBJ2-6; unclear D gene. Trimming left V 1 base short and J 4 bases short, with 14 bases between. Germline values: CDR1 SGHTA, CDR2 FQGNSA. The CDR3 spans 17 residues. The CDR3 DNA reads as TGTGCCAGCAGCTTAGTTGGGTCCCCGTCCGGGGCCAACGTCCTGACTTTC. This translates into CASSLVGSPSGANVLTF.

This clonotype was seen at least ten times. Here the CDR3 DNA reads TGCAGTGCTAGAGCCTTGACAGGGGCCTACGAGCAGTACTTC. Its protein is CSARALTGAYEQYF. V and J are TRBV20-1 and TRBJ2-7; TRBD1 matches at 8 bases. Unmatched junction bases numbered 4, after V lost 1 base and J lost 2 bases. Germline V CDR1 and CDR2: DFQATT, SNEGSKA (reference sequence). The CDR3 contains 14 residues.

Ten or more counts support this clonotype. This chain connects TRBV20-1 to TRBJ2-5; 11 bases match TRBD2. The CDR3 extends over 17 amino acids. The V gene's germline CDR1 is DFQATT and CDR2 SNEGSKA (reference sequence). V was clipped by 2 bases and J by 5 bases; unmatched bases: 13. The CDR3 is CSARKTSGVNRWETQYF. As DNA, the CDR3 is TGCAGTGCTAGAAAGACTAGCGGGGTCAATCGGTGGGAGACCCAGTACTTC.